This entry features one T cell receptor beta chain sequence. Its antigen remains unknown. This specimen belongs to a study of blood T cells in healthy people across ages. Study-wide points: Significant beta diversity loss was already apparent by age approximately 42, declining roughly linearly.

There are 13 residues in the CDR3. A second PCR, run for about 7 to 12 cycles, used a sample-barcoded 5' primer plus a J-beta primer mix. The yield of each sample was at least 2.5 million CDR3-containing paired-end reads. MiXCR, run by TCRdb on the 5' RACE reads, gives a single entry per CDR3 protein. This sample yields about 800,000 distinct CDR3 sequences, of which about 62% are seen a single time; about 20% belongs to the top ten. The clonotype originates from a man aged 25-45 years in good health. The sequenced sample was blood. The chain employs TRBV21-1 and TRBJ2-7. TRBV21-1 is deemed a pseudogene. CDR3 sequence (DNA): TGTGCCAGCAGCAAGGCTAATGGCTACGAGCAGTACTTC. The encoded protein is CASSKANGYEQYF.